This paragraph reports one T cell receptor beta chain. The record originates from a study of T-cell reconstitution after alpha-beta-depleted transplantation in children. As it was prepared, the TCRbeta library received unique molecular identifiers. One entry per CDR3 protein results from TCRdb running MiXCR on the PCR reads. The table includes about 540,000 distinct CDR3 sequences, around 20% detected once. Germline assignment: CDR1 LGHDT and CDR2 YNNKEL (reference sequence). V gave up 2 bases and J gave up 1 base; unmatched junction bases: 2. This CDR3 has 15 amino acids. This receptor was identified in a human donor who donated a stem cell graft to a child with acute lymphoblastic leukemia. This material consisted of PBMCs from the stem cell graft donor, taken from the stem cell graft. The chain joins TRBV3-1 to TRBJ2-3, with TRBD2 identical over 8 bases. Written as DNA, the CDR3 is TGTGCCAGCAGCCAACCAGCGGGGGGCACAGATACGCAGTATTTT. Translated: CASSQPAGGTDTQYF.